This paragraph covers one TCR beta chain sequence. What it binds is unknown. The data were obtained in a study of response to subunit inactivated influenza vaccine. Study-wide findings and caveats: T cells newly recruited by each seasonal influenza vaccination are few, the authors suggested.

TCRdb recomputed calls from the RT-PCR reads with MiXCR, one row per CDR3 protein. The profile shows under 200,000 distinct CDR3 sequences, approximately 11% of them singletons. Sequencing was performed on non-naive T cells sorted from PBMCs, taken more than 35 days after vaccination. This clonotype was obtained from a man in his fifties or sixties who received an inactivated influenza vaccine.

The CDR3 sequence is CATSDPRAGSGETQYF. The CDR3 DNA reads as TGTGCCACCAGTGATCCGCGGGCAGGGTCGGGAGAGACCCAGTACTTC. This chain links TRBV24-1 with TRBJ2-5; perhaps D is TRBD1 or TRBD2 (5 bases each). The V gene lost 3 bases and the J gene lost 4 bases, with 17 bases spanning the gap. This CDR3 contains 16 residues. CDR1 KGHDR and CDR2 SFDVKD come from the germline V gene.